A single sample gave rise to the 7 T cell receptor beta chains below, sequenced in a study of cytomegalovirus exposure and HLA in healthy donors (dated by TCRdb to 2015 to 2018). The library was obtained by the immunoSEQ multiplex PCR assay. The multiplex PCR relied on a mix of 60 forward primers for TCR Vbeta segments and 13 reverse primers for TCR Jbeta segments. In its TCRdb copy, this immuneACCESS table keeps in-frame sequences only and misses some clones. Where compared with another copy, unresolved V genes explain less than half of these, and the others have no known cause. Recorded for this sample are about 94,000 clones; roughly three fifths of them occurred a single time. The ten biggest clones cover 3.9% of the sample. The sequenced sample consisted of PBMCs. The receptors derive from a man aged 25 to 40 in good health and CMV-seronegative.

V and J are TRBV7-3 and TRBJ2-1, with 7 nucleotides matching TRBD1. The CDR3 loop spans 15 amino acids. In germline, CDR1 is SGHTA, CDR2 FQGTGA. Trimming cost V 5 bases and J 10 bases; bases outside gene matches: 14. The CDR3 region is CASSRIFDRVQEQFF. The CDR3 coding sequence is TGTGCCAGCAGCCGGATTTTTGACAGGGTCCAGGAGCAGTTCTTC. The full variable domain, completed using reference TRBV7-3 and TRBJ2-1, is GAGVSQTPSNKVTEKGKYVELRCDPISGHTALYWYRQSLGQGPEFLIYFQGTGAADDSGLPNDRFFAVRPEGSVSTLKIQRTERGDSAVYLCASSRIFDRVQEQFFGPGTRLTVL.

The chain carries TRBV6-6 and TRBJ1-1; no clear D. The CDR3 loop spans 12 amino acids. V dropped 5 bases and J dropped 0 bases, with 4 bases sitting between them. The germline gives CDR1 MNHNY, CDR2 SVGAGI (reference sequence). CDR3 loop: CASSPLNTEAFF. In nucleotides, the CDR3 is TGTGCCAGCAGTCCCTTGAACACTGAAGCTTTCTTT.

This clone was picked up a small number of times. At one boundary the junction diverges from the germline segment, which might be a read error. The V and J genes are TRBV7-9 and TRBJ2-5; 7 bases align to TRBD2. The CDR3 sequence is 17 residues long. Germline lookup yields CDR1 SEHNR and CDR2 FQNEAQ (reference sequence). CDR3 bases: TGTTCCAGCAGCTTCCCGATTGGCGGGAGTAATAAAGAGACCCAGTACTTC. This translates into CSSSFPIGGSNKETQYF.

This chain uses TRBV11-3 with TRBJ2-2, with D perhaps matching TRBD1 (5 bases). Trimming stripped 3 bases from V and 7 bases from J, with 6 bases between. CDR1 is SGHNT and CDR2 is YENEEA in the germline V gene. This CDR3 is built from 12 residues. CDR3 DNA sequence: TGTGCCAGCAGCTTCAGGGTCGGGGAGCTGTTTTTT. Translated, it gives CASSFRVGELFF.

The rearrangement uses TRBV6-6 and TRBJ2-5; 8 bases line up with TRBD2. The V segment lost 5 bases and the J segment 4 bases; nucleotides outside the gene matches: 12. Per the germline V gene, CDR1 is MNHNY and CDR2 is SVGAGI (reference sequence). CDR3 length: 16 amino acids. DNA of the CDR3: TGTGCCAGCAGTCCCGGGGTTTTAGCGGGACGAGAGACCCAGTACTTC. As protein: CASSPGVLAGRETQYF.

The genes are TRBV9 and TRBJ2-1; D may be TRBD2 (6 bases). Germline values: CDR1 SGDLS, CDR2 YYNGEE. CDR3 length: 15 residues. Trimming shortened V by 0 bases and J by 7 bases, and 14 bases separated the two germline ends. The CDR3 region has the DNA TGTGCCAGCAGCGTAGCTACCCTAGCGAAGAATGAGCAGTTCTTC. This sequence encodes CASSVATLAKNEQFF.

The chain links TRBV28 to TRBJ2-3, with 11 bases that match TRBD2. The CDR3 extends over 21 amino acids. Germline loops: CDR1 MDHEN, CDR2 SYDVKM. V was clipped by 6 bases and J by 2 bases; unmatched bases: 22. Here the CDR3 reads CASSLGFFSGRAAKDTDTQYF. CDR3 nucleotide sequence: TGTGCCAGCAGCCTCGGGTTTTTTAGCGGGAGGGCCGCAAAGGACACAGATACGCAGTATTTT.